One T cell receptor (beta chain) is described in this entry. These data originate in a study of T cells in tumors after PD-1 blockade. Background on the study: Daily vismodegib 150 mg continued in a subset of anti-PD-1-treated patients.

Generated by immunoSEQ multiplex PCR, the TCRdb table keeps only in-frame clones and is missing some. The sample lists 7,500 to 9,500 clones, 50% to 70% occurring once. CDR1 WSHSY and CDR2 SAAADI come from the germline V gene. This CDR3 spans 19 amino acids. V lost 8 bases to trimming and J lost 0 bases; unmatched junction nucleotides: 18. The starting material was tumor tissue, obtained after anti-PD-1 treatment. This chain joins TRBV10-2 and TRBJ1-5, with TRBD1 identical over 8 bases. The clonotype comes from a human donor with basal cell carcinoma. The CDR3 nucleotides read TGCGCCAGCCTCCACACGCGCACAGGGGGTCCCTATAGCAATCAGCCCCAGCATTTT. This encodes CASLHTRTGGPYSNQPQHF.